This T cell receptor (beta chain) came from a study of spatial heterogeneity in lung cancer (dated by TCRdb to between 2018 and 2021). Looking at the study overall: Samples were obtained from approximately 77 patients with early-stage, untreated non-small cell lung cancer from the lung TRACERx cohort. Follow-up PBMC samples were sequenced whenever the samples were available, and the median time to follow-up was two to three years after resection. More beta-chain than alpha-chain transcripts were consistently detected, likely reflecting higher beta-chain transcript abundance. In the raw uncorrected reads, each unique combination of TCR and UMI appeared more than ten times on average. TCR alpha and beta repertoires were quantitatively compared across multiple tumor regions, matched nontumor lung and blood in non-small cell lung cancer. Nonsynonymous mutation counts, determined by whole-exome sequencing of tumor tissue, were related to features of the TCR repertoire. Both alpha and beta chains were TCR-sequenced in samples taken at surgery, namely 220 tumor regions, 64 matched nontumor lung samples and just over 55 PBMC samples.

The method was 5' RACE. These reads were obtained on a NextSeq 500. The TCR library protocol attached a unique molecular identifier to each TCR cDNA molecule to allow correction of PCR and sequencing errors. Processing in the source paper ran as follows. TCR identification, UMI-based error correction and CDR3 extraction were performed with Decombinator tools. Expanded TCRs were defined as those above a frequency of 2 per 1,000, corresponding to the top 1% of the tumor frequency distribution. Renyi diversity was calculated using the R vegan package after each repertoire was subsampled 100 times to 5,000 TCRs. To build CDR3 similarity networks, amino acid triplet string-kernel similarity was used, and CDR3s were connected when their pairwise similarity was above 0.82. TCRdb reprocessing: public reads trimmed at Q25 with fastp, clones called with MiXCR, in-frame beta chains kept. CDR3 protein sequences are deduplicated, and each keeps its most common genes and DNA. TCRdb's processing, not the authors', yielded these V and J calls. For this sample there are 95,000 to 120,000 distinct CDR3 sequences; more than 10% appear just once. The ten biggest clones cover 20% to 25% of the sample.

This clonotype has a count of ten or more. What antigen it recognizes has not been identified. Per-base quality was not reported, and no clone a single base away is much larger than it. General findings and caveats noted by the study authors: Confirming at a functional level the hypothesis that regional TCRs recognize regional mutations was considered to require additional single-cell paired TCR alpha and beta sequencing. Ubiquitous expanded tumor TCRs were found in blood more often at tumor resection than at routine follow-up. Only 13 to 15 patients were included in comparisons of baseline and follow-up blood repertoires.

The time point label of this sample denotes: blood at routine non-recurrence follow-up after resection. TCR sequencing used whole RNA extracted from tumor and nontumor lung tissue, or from cryopreserved PBMC samples, without cell sorting. Patients were selected for TCR sequencing only if sufficient RNA was available from at least two tumor regions. CDR1 SGHAT and CDR2 FQNNGV are derived from the germline V gene. The junction carries 7 bases between V and J, which are trimmed by 0 bases and 6 bases respectively. The CDR3 runs 13 amino acids, cysteine and phenylalanine included. Just the 39-base CDR3 DNA is kept, in frame starting at base 1.

Material: PBMCs, obtained at follow-up. This chain joins TRBV11-2 to TRBJ2-3; the D gene cannot be resolved reliably. This receptor was obtained from a female donor with early-stage non-small cell lung cancer. The DNA sequence is as follows: TGTGCCAGCAGCTTAGATCTCGTGGATACGCAGTATTTT. Translated, this is CASSLDLVDTQYF. With the rest looked up from the reference TRBV11-2 and TRBJ2-3 genes rather than sequenced, the full variable domain is EAGVAQSPRYKIIEKRQSVAFWCNPISGHATLYWYQQILGQGPKLLIQFQNNGVVDDSQLPKDRFSAERLKGVDSTLKIQPAKLEDSAVYLCASSLDLVDTQYFGPGTRLTVL.